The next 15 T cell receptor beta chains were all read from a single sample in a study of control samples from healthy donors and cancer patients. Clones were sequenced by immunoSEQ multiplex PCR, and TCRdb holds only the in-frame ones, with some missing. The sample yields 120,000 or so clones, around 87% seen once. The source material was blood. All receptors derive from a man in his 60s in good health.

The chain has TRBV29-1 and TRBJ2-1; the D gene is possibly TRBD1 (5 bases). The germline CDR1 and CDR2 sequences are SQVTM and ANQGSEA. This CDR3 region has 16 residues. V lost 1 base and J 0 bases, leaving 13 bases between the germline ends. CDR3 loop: CSVEALQVSSYNEQFF. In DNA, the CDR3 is TGCAGCGTTGAAGCCTTACAGGTTAGCTCCTACAATGAGCAGTTCTTC.

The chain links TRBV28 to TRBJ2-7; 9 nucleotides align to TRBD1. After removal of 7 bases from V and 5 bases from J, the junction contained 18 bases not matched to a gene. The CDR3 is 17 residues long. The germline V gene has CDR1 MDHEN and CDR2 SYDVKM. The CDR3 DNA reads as TGTGCCAGCACCCCGGGACAGGGTATCTTCGTTCTTAACGAGCAGTACTTC. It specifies CASTPGQGIFVLNEQYF.

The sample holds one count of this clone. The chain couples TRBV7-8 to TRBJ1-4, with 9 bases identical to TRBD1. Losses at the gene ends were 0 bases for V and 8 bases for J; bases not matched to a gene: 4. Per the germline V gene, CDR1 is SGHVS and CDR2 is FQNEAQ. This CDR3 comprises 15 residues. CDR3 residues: CASSLAGQGREKLFF. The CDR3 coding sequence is TGTGCCAGCAGCTTAGCGGGACAGGGACGGGAAAAACTGTTTTTT.

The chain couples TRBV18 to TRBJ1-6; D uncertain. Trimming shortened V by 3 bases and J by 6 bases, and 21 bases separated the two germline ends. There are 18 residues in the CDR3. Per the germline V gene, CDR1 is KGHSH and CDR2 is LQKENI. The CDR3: CASSPSPRGFGFNSPLHF. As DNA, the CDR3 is TGTGCCAGCTCACCCAGCCCCCGGGGATTCGGGTTTAATTCACCCCTCCACTTT.

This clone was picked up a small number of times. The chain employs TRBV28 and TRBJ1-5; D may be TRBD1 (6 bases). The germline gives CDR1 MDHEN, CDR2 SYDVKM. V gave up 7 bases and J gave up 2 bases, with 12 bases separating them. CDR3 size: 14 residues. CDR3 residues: CASIRGGGNQPQHF. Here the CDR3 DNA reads TGTGCCAGCATCAGGGGTGGGGGCAATCAGCCCCAGCATTTT.

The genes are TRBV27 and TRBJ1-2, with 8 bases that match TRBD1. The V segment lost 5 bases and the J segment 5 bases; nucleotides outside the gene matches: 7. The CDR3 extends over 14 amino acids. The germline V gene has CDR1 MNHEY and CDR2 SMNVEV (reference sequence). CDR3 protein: CASSGGQDEYGYTF. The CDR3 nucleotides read TGTGCCAGCAGTGGGGGACAGGACGAATATGGCTACACCTTC.

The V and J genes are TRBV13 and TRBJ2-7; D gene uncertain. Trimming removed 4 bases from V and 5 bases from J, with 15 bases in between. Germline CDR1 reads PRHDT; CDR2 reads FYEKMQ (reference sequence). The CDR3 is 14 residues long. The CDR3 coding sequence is TGTGCCAGCAGCTGGGCCCTGGGCCCGCACGAGCAGTACTTC. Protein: CASSWALGPHEQYF.

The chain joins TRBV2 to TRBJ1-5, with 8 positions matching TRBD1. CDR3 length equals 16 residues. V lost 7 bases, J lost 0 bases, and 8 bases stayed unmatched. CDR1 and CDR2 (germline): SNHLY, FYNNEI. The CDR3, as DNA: TGTGCCAGCACCGGACAGGGATTACTTAGCAATCAGCCCCAGCATTTT. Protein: CASTGQGLLSNQPQHF.

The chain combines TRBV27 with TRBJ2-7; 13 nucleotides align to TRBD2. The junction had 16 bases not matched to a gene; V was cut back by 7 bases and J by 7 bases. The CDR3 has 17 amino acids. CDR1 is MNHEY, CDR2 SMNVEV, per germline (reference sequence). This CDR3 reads CASNFRAQGLAGEEQYF. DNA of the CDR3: TGTGCCAGCAATTTTAGGGCTCAAGGACTAGCGGGGGAGGAGCAGTACTTC.

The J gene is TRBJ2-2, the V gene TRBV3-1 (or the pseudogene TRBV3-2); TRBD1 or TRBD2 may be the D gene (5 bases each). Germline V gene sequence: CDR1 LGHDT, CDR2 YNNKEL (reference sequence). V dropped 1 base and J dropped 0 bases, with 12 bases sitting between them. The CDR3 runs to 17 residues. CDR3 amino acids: CASSQGFGGSNTGELFF. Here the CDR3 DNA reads TGTGCCAGCAGCCAAGGTTTTGGGGGATCGAACACCGGGGAGCTGTTTTTT.

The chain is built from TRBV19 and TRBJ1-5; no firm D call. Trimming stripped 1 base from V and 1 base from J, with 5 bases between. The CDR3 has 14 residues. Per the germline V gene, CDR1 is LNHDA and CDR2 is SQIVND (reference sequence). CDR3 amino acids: CASSIGRSNQPQHF. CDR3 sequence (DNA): TGTGCCAGTAGTATAGGGAGAAGCAATCAGCCCCAGCATTTT.

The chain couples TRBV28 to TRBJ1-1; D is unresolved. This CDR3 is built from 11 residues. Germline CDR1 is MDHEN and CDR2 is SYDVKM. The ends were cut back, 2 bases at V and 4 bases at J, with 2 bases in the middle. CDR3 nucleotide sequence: TGTGCCAGCAGTTTAAGCACTGAAGCTTTCTTT. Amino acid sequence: CASSLSTEAFF.

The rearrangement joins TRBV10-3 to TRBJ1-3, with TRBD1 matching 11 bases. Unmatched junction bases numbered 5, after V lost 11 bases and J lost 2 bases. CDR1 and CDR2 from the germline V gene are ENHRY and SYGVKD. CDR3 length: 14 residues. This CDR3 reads CAAGTGGTGNTIYF. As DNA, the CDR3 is TGTGCCGCCGGGACAGGGGGAACTGGAAACACCATATATTTT.

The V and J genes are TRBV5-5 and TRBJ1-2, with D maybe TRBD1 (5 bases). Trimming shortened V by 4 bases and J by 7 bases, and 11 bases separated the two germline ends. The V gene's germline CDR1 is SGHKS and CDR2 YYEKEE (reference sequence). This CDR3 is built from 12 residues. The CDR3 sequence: CASSVTQGGYTF. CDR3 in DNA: TGTGCCAGCAGCGTCACCCAGGGTGGCTACACCTTC.

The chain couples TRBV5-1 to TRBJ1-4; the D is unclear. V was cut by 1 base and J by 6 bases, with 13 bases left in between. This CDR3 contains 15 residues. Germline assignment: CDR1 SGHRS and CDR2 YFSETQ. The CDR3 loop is CASSLLEGRDEKLFF. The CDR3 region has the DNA TGCGCCAGCAGCTTGTTGGAGGGTCGGGATGAAAAACTGTTTTTT.